This T cell receptor (beta chain) was found in a study of T cells in Graves' hyperthyroidism and ophthalmopathy. Study outcomes and limitations: The model predicted ophthalmopathy a median 6.5 months before onset. A model of 13 V-J pairs discriminated ophthalmopathy from stable hyperthyroidism. Most thyroid clonotypes expanded above 0.001 appeared in blood too.

The CDR3 is 16 residues long. V lost 0 bases and J lost 0; bases outside the gene matches: 4. Germline CDR1 and CDR2: SGDLS and YYNGEE. RNA transcripts gave rise to amplified TCR beta CDR3 regions. Initially, a first-round RT-PCR of the TCR CDR3 employed the HTBI primer set. TCRdb ran MiXCR on the multiplex PCR reads and lists one entry per CDR3 protein. Found here are fewer than 750,000 distinct CDR3 sequences, about 14% of them singletons; the top ten hold around 12%. With regard to this clonotype: Its target is not known.

The clonotype originates from a woman between 45 and 60 years old with Graves' ophthalmopathy. The gene calls are TRBV9 and TRBJ2-7; 9 bases map to TRBD1. Material for sequencing was blood. In DNA, the CDR3 is TGTGCCAGCAGCGTAGAGGGACAGGGAAGCTCCTACGAGCAGTACTTC. Translated: CASSVEGQGSSYEQYF. The entire variable domain, with the rest obtained from reference TRBV9 and TRBJ2-7, is as follows: DSGVTQTPKHLITATGQRVTLRCSPRSGDLSVYWYQQSLDQGLQFLIQYYNGEERAKGNILERFSAQQFPDLHSELNLSSLELGDSALYFCASSVEGQGSSYEQYFGPGTRLTVT.